This TCR beta chain is drawn from a study of identical twins. Study-wide results and limits: Insertions were reduced in abundant cord blood beta clonotypes but not in memory repertoires. Sharing of beta out-of-frame sequences by twins showed a weaker excess. Conclusions relied on cross-sectional statistical analysis, not following the same donors.

Germline lookup yields CDR1 MDHEN and CDR2 SYDVKM. CDR3 length: 14 amino acids. The V gene lost 7 bases and the J gene lost 2 bases, with 15 bases spanning the gap. It was template switching that added a universal primer site, and there were unique molecular identifiers on the cDNA. TCRdb re-derived calls from the 5' RACE reads in MiXCR, one entry per CDR3 protein. The data contain 1.5 million to 2 million distinct CDR3 sequences, about 32% of them seen just once; the ten biggest clones take up less than 0.35%. A note on this clonotype: Its target is not known.

The sample was cord blood. The receptor was isolated from a newborn girl in good health. J is TRBJ2-7 and V is TRBV28; a possible D gene is TRBD2 (6 bases). The CDR3 DNA sequence: TGTGCCAGCACACCGACTAGACATCCCTACGAGCAGTACTTC. Amino acids: CASTPTRHPYEQYF.